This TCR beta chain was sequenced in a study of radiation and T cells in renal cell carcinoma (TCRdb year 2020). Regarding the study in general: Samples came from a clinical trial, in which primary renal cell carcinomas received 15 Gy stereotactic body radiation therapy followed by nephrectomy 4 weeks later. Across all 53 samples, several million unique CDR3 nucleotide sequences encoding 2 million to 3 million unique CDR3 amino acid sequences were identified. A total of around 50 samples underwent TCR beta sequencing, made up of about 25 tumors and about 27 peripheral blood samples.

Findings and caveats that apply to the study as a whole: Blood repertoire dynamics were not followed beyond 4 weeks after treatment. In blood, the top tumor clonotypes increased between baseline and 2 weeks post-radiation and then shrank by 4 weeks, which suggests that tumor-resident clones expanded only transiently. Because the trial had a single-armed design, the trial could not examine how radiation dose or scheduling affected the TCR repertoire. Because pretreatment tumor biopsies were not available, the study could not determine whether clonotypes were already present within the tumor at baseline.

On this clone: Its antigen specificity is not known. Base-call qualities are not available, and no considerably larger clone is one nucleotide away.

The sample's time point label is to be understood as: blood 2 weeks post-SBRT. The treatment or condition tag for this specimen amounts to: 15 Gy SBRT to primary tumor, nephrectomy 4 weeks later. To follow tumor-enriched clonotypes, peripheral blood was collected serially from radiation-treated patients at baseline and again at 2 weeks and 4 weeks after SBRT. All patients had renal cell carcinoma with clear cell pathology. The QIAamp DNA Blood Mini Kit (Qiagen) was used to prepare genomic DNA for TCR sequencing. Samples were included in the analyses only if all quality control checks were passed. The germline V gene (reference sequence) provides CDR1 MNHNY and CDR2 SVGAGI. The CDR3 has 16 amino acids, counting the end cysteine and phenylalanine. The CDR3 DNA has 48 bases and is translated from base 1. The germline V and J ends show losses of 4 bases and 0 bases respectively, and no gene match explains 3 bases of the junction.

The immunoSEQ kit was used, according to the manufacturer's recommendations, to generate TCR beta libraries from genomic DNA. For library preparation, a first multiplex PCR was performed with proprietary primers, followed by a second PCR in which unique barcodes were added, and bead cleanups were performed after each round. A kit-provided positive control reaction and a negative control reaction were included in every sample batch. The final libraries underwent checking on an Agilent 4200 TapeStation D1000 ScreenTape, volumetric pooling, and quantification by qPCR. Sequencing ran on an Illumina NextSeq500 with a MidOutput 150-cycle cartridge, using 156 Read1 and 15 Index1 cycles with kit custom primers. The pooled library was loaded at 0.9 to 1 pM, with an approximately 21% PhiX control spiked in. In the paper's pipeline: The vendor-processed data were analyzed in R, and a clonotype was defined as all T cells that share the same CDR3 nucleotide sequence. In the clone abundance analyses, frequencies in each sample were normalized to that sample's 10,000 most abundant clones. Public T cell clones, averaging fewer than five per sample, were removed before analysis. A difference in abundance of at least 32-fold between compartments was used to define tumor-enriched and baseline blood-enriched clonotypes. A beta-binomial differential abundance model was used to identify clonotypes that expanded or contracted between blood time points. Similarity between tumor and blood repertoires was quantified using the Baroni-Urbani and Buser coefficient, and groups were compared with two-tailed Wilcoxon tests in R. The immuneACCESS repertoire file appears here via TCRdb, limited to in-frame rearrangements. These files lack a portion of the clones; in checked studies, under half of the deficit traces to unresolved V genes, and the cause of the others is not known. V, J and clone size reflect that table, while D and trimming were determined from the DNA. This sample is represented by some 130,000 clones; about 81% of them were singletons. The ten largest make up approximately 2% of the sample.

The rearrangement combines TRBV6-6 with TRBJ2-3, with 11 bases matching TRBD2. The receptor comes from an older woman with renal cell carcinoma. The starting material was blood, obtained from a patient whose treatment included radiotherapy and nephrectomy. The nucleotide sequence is TGTGCCAGCAGTTCGTGGACTAGCGGGAGCACAGATACGCAGTATTTT. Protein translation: CASSSWTSGSTDTQYF.